The source of this TCR beta chain is a study of CD8+ T cells in alopecia areata. Specified treatment: oral pan-JAK inhibitor, 5-10 mg twice daily. Sequencing templates came from extracted RNA that was reverse transcribed into cDNA. TCRdb keeps only in-frame clones here, not all; method: immunoSEQ multiplex PCR. The data show about 270,000 clones, with 60% seen just once and 0.75% to 0.95% held by the top ten. The sample here was CD4+ T cells sorted from blood, taken around week 54, from a patient treated with tofacitinib. The origin of this receptor is a human donor with alopecia areata.

The CDR3 here is CASSGVQGFPGELFF. As DNA, the CDR3 is TGTGCCAGCAGTGGAGTACAGGGATTCCCCGGGGAGCTGTTTTTT. This rearrangement joins TRBV25-1 to TRBJ2-2; tentatively, D is TRBD1 (6 bases). CDR3 size: 15 residues. Germline-derived CDR1 and CDR2 are MGHDK and SYGVNS. V dropped 4 bases and J dropped 6 bases, with 15 bases sitting between them.